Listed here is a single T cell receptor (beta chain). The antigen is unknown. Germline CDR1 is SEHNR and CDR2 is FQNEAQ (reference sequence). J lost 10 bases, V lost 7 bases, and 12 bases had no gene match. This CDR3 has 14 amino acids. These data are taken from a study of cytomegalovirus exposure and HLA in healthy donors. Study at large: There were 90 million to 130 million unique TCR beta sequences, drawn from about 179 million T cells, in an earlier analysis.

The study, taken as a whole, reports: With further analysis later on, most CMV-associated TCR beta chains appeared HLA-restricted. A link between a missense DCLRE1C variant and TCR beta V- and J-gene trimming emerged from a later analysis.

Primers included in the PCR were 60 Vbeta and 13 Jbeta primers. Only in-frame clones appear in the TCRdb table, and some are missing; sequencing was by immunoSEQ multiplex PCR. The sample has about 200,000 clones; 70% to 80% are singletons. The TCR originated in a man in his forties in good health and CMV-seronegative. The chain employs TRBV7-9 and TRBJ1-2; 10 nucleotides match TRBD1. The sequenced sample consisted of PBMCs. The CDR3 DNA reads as TGTGCCAGCATCCACTCCAGGACAGGGGGGCCCTACACCTTC. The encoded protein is CASIHSRTGGPYTF.